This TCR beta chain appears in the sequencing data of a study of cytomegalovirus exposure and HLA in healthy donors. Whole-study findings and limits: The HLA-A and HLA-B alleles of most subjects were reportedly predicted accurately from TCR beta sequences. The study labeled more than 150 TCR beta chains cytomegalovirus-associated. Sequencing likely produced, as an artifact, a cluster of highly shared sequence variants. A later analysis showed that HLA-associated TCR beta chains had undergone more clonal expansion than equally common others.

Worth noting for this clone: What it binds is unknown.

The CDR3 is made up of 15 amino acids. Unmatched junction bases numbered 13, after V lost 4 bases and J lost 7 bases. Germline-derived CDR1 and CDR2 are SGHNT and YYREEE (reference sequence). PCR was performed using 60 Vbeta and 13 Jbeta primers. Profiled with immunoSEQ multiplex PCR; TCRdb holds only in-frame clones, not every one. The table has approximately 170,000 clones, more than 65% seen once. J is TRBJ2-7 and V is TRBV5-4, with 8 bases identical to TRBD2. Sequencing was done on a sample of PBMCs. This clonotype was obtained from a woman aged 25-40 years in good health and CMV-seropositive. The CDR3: CASSRRSGSLREQYF. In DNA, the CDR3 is TGTGCCAGCAGCCGAAGAAGCGGGAGTTTGAGGGAGCAGTACTTC.